A selection of T cell receptor beta chains follows, all from one sample in a study of blood T cell repertoires in COVID-19. Data came from immunoSEQ multiplex PCR; TCRdb stores just in-frame clones and leaves some out. The sample carries 80,000 to 95,000 clones, about 85% recorded once. Material for sequencing was peripheral blood. These receptors came from a human donor in a cohort sampled during active COVID-19. CDR3s include the opening cysteine and the closing phenylalanine or tryptophan. D genes are given only for firm matches. Rows give clone size only sometimes, using once, few, many, or a class for an expanded clone.

V	size	J	D	CDR3	DNA
TRBV7-9	few	TRBJ1-1	TRBD1	CASSSGTGANTEAFF	TGTGCCAGCAGCTCCGGGACAGGGGCGAACACTGAAGCTTTCTTT
TRBV4-2	.	TRBJ2-5	TRBD2	CASSQDQREGTQYF	TGTGCCAGCAGCCAAGATCAGCGGGAGGGGACCCAGTACTTC
TRBV7-8	once	TRBJ2-1	.	CASSLSRGTLYNEQFF	TGTGCCAGCAGCTTAAGTCGCGGGACCCTCTACAATGAGCAGTTCTTC
TRBV6-2/TRBV6-3	.	TRBJ2-3	TRBD2	CASSYESGTSGSRDTQYF	TGTGCCAGCAGTTACGAATCAGGGACTAGCGGGAGTCGGGATACGCAGTATTTT
TRBV6-6	.	TRBJ2-3	TRBD2	CASKQSGGTDTQYF	TGTGCCAGCAAACAGAGCGGGGGAACAGATACGCAGTATTTT
TRBV9	few	TRBJ2-1	.	CASGSDFYNEQFF	TGTGCCAGCGGGTCGGACTTCTACAATGAGCAGTTCTTC
TRBV4-3	.	TRBJ2-7	.	CASSQDPAAYYEQYF	TGCGCCAGCAGCCAAGATCCGGCGGCCTACTACGAGCAGTACTTC
TRBV4-2	.	TRBJ1-1	TRBD1	CASSLQGGNTEAFF	TGTGCCAGCAGCCTCCAGGGGGGCAACACTGAAGCTTTCTTT
TRBV4-3	.	TRBJ2-3	TRBD2	CASSQGLASGSGTQYF	TGCGCCAGCAGCCAAGGTTTAGCTAGCGGGAGCGGTACGCAGTATTTT
TRBV27	.	TRBJ1-5	.	CASSFGQGGLQPQHF	TGTGCCAGCAGTTTCGGGCAGGGAGGCTTGCAGCCCCAGCATTTT
TRBV6-1	.	TRBJ1-5	.	CASSEWTLSNQPQHF	TGTGCCAGCAGTGAATGGACACTAAGCAATCAGCCCCAGCATTTT
TRBV6-1	.	TRBJ1-2	.	CASSENPGNYGYTF	TGTGCCAGCAGTGAAAACCCGGGGAACTATGGCTACACCTTC
TRBV9	.	TRBJ1-5	.	CASSAAGGNQPQHF	TGTGCCAGCAGCGCGGCAGGGGGCAATCAGCCCCAGCATTTT
TRBV6-2/TRBV6-3	.	TRBJ2-5	.	CASSRGTQYF	TGTGCCAGCAGTAGAGGGACCCAGTACTTC
TRBV7-9	.	TRBJ1-1	TRBD1	CASSSTGFAFF	TGTGCCAGCAGTTCGACAGGGTTTGCTTTCTTT
TRBV4-3	.	TRBJ2-1	TRBD2	CASSHGYPGLDNEQFF	TGCGCCAGCAGCCACGGCTACCCGGGACTAGACAATGAGCAGTTCTTC
TRBV19	.	TRBJ2-2	TRBD1	CASSPGTGYGGELFF	TGTGCCAGTAGTCCCGGGACAGGGTACGGCGGGGAGCTGTTTTTT
TRBV7-2	.	TRBJ1-2	.	CASSLGRPGNGGYTF	TGTGCCAGCAGCTTAGGTCGGCCAGGGAACGGAGGCTACACCTTC
TRBV4-2	.	TRBJ2-7	TRBD1	CASSLVHRDRGSEQYF	TGTGCCAGCAGCCTAGTACATCGGGACAGGGGTTCCGAGCAGTACTTC
TRBV7-8	.	TRBJ1-6	.	CASSSGSYSPLHF	TGTGCCAGCAGCTCAGGATCATATTCACCCCTCCACTTT
TRBV5-1	.	TRBJ2-5	.	CASSLEGGWETQYF	TGCGCCAGCAGCTTGGAAGGAGGGTGGGAGACCCAGTACTTC
TRBV9	.	TRBJ1-2	.	CASSAQPRALQDGYTF	TGTGCCAGCAGCGCTCAACCGAGGGCCCTGCAAGATGGCTACACCTTC
TRBV30	.	TRBJ1-4	.	CAWSVETARNEKLFF	TGTGCCTGGAGTGTAGAGACAGCACGTAATGAAAAACTGTTTTTT
TRBV15	.	TRBJ2-4	.	CATSRTRTAPPRLAKNIQYF	TGTGCCACCAGCCGAACAAGGACAGCACCCCCTCGTCTAGCCAAAAACATTCAGTACTTC
TRBV27	.	TRBJ1-6	.	CASSYQGSPLHF	TGTGCCAGCAGTTATCAGGGATCACCCCTCCACTTT
TRBV9	once	TRBJ2-5	.	CASSVAGTLKETQYF	TGTGCCAGCAGCGTCGCCGGGACACTGAAAGAGACCCAGTACTTC
TRBV19	.	TRBJ1-5	TRBD1	CASTDRGNQPQHF	TGTGCCAGTACGGACAGGGGGAATCAGCCCCAGCATTTT
TRBV29-1	.	TRBJ2-7	TRBD1	CSVGRTGGSYEQYF	TGCAGCGTCGGACGGACAGGAGGATCCTACGAGCAGTACTTC
TRBV7-2	.	TRBJ2-3	.	CASSPRGLAARQYF	TGTGCCAGCAGCCCCAGGGGCCTAGCAGCCAGGCAGTATTTT
TRBV7-2	.	TRBJ2-7	.	CASSLGEGGGHYEQYF	TGTGCCAGCAGCTTAGGGGAGGGTGGGGGACACTACGAGCAGTACTTC
TRBV6-5	.	TRBJ2-1	.	CASNRASYNEQFF	TGTGCCAGCAACAGGGCGTCCTACAATGAGCAGTTCTTC
TRBV28	few	TRBJ1-3	.	CASSLPGLLGNTIYF	TGTGCCAGCAGTTTACCAGGGCTATTGGGAAACACCATATATTTT
TRBV19	.	TRBJ2-1	TRBD1	CASSIRTGANEQFF	TGTGCCAGTAGTATCCGGACAGGGGCCAATGAGCAGTTCTTC
TRBV11-2	.	TRBJ2-1	TRBD1	CASSSTGGGTREQFF	TGTGCCAGCAGCTCCACAGGGGGCGGCACACGTGAGCAGTTCTTC
TRBV5-5	.	TRBJ2-1	TRBD2	CASSFTGTSVGFYNEQFF	TGTGCCAGCAGCTTTACCGGGACTAGCGTCGGATTCTACAATGAGCAGTTCTTC
TRBV30	.	TRBJ2-3	TRBD2	CAWGHGASGTGTQYF	TGTGCCTGGGGCCACGGGGCTAGCGGGACGGGTACGCAGTATTTT
TRBV28	.	TRBJ2-7	TRBD1	CASSSGTGARGEQYF	TGTGCCAGCAGTTCAGGGACAGGGGCACGGGGCGAGCAGTACTTC
TRBV6-4	.	TRBJ2-2	.	CASSAATGDGELFF	TGTGCCAGCAGTGCCGCGACCGGGGACGGGGAGCTGTTTTTT
TRBV5-4	.	TRBJ2-7	.	CASSLELVSNEQYF	TGTGCCAGCAGCTTGGAACTAGTGAGCAACGAGCAGTACTTC
TRBV4-1	.	TRBJ2-7	TRBD1	CASSQPARGKDEQYF	TGCGCCAGCAGCCAACCGGCCAGGGGGAAAGACGAGCAGTACTTC
TRBV28	.	TRBJ1-1	TRBD1	CASSIDREATEAFF	TGTGCCAGCAGCATAGACAGGGAGGCCACTGAAGCTTTCTTT
TRBV19	.	TRBJ2-5	TRBD2	CASSLGRGLGETQYF	TGTGCCAGTAGTCTGGGGAGGGGACTGGGGGAGACCCAGTACTTC
TRBV27	few	TRBJ2-7	TRBD1	CASSFRQGSQYF	TGTGCCAGCAGTTTTCGACAGGGGTCACAGTACTTC
TRBV15	.	TRBJ2-4	TRBD2	CATSRVPPSGENIQYF	TGTGCCACCAGCAGAGTCCCTCCTAGCGGAGAAAACATTCAGTACTTC
TRBV5-4	.	TRBJ2-2	.	CASSLYQGSGGELFF	TGTGCCAGCAGCTTGTATCAGGGGTCCGGCGGGGAGCTGTTTTTT
TRBV5-1	.	TRBJ2-3	TRBD2	CASSSTLTSGVGDTQYF	TGCGCCAGCAGCTCCACCCTAACTAGCGGGGTGGGAGATACGCAGTATTTT
TRBV6-5	.	TRBJ2-7	.	CASSYSRSESEQYF	TGTGCCAGCAGTTACTCTCGGTCGGAGTCCGAGCAGTACTTC
TRBV6-1	.	TRBJ1-1	.	CASSEVGGTEAFF	TGTGCCAGCAGTGAAGTCGGGGGAACTGAAGCTTTCTTT
TRBV19	few	TRBJ2-7	TRBD2	CASSPTGGTARVEQYF	TGTGCCAGTAGCCCCACGGGAGGGACGGCCCGTGTGGAGCAGTACTTC
TRBV4-1	.	TRBJ1-5	.	CASSQDRDQPQHF	TGCGCCAGCAGCCAAGATCGAGATCAGCCCCAGCATTTT
TRBV15	few	TRBJ2-5	.	CATSRDRGGVETQYF	TGTGCCACCAGCAGAGATCGAGGGGGGGTAGAGACCCAGTACTTC
TRBV6-5	.	TRBJ1-2	.	CASSYSSGDYYGYTF	TGTGCCAGCAGTTACTCGAGCGGCGACTACTATGGCTACACCTTC
TRBV29-1	.	TRBJ1-1	.	CSVEEPGMGAEAFF	TGCAGCGTTGAAGAGCCGGGAATGGGAGCTGAAGCTTTCTTT
TRBV30	.	TRBJ2-5	TRBD1	CARGTEQETQYF	TGTGCCCGAGGGACAGAGCAAGAGACCCAGTACTTC
TRBV7-2	.	TRBJ1-1	TRBD1	CASSTRTGWPTEAFF	TGTGCCAGCAGCACCCGGACAGGGTGGCCCACTGAAGCTTTCTTT
TRBV9	once	TRBJ1-6	.	CASSVGLMSSYNSPLHF	TGTGCCAGCAGCGTAGGACTGATGAGCTCCTATAATTCACCCCTCCACTTT
TRBV18	.	TRBJ2-7	.	CASSPPSSGARSSYEQYF	TGTGCCAGCTCACCACCAAGTTCAGGGGCTAGGAGCTCCTACGAGCAGTACTTC
TRBV19	few	TRBJ2-2	.	CASSITVNGELFF	TGTGCCAGTAGTATAACAGTTAACGGGGAGCTGTTTTTT
TRBV5-1	.	TRBJ1-3	.	CASSLEAGVGNTIYF	TGCGCCAGCAGCTTGGAGGCAGGGGTTGGAAACACCATATATTTT